This T cell receptor (beta chain) was observed in a study of blood T cell repertoires in COVID-19. Study information: Samples came from the United States, Italy and Spain, spanning acute and convalescent COVID-19. PBMCs, B-cell-depleted T cells, or T cells were the source of the cDNA or gDNA that made up the material.

Recruited during active infection, patients (from Seattle) were subsequently followed longitudinally. Per the germline V gene, CDR1 is SQVTM and CDR2 is ANQGSEA. V gave up 3 bases and J gave up 7 bases; unmatched junction bases: 5. The CDR3 consists of 13 residues. Per the original data handling: Amplifying reference gene primers gave estimates of nucleated cell counts. TCRdb's table, derived via immunoSEQ multiplex PCR, lists solely in-frame clones and lacks some. The DNA gave D and trimming, while V, J and clone size come from that table. The sample has fewer than 200,000 clones; 81% are singletons.

Sequenced material: peripheral blood. The origin of this receptor is a woman over 75 with COVID-19, enrolled during active disease. V is TRBV29-1 and J is TRBJ2-2; 7 bases fit TRBD1. CDR3 sequence (DNA): TGCAGCGTTGAGAAGACAGGGAACGGGGAGCTGTTTTTT. This gives the protein CSVEKTGNGELFF.